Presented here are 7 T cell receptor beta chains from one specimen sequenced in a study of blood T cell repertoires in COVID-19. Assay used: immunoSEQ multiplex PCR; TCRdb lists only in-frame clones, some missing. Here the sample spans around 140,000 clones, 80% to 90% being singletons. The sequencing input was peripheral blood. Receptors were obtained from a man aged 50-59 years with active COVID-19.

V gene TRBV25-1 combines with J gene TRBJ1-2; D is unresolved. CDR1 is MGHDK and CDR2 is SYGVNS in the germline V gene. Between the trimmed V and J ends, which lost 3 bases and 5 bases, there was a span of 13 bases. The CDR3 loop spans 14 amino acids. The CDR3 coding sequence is TGTGCCAGCAGTGATAGGGCCCGGGAGTATGGCTACACCTTC. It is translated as CASSDRAREYGYTF.

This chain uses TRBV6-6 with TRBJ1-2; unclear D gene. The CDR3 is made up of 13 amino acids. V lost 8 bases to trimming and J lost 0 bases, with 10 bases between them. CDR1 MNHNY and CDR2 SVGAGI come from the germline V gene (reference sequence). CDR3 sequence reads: CASSPGANYGYTF. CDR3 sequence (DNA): TGTGCCAGCTCTCCGGGAGCTAACTATGGCTACACCTTC.

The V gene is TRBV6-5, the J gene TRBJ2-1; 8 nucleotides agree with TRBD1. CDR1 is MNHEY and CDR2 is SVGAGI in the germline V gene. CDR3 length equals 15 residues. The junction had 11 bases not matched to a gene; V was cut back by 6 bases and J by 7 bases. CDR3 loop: CASRPGTGLGNEQFF. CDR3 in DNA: TGTGCCAGCAGGCCGGGGACAGGATTGGGGAATGAGCAGTTCTTC.

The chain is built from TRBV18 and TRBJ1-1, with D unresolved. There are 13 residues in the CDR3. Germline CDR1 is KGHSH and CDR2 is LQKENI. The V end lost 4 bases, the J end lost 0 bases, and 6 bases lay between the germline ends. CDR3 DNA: TGTGCCAGCTCACGTACTCTGAACACTGAAGCTTTCTTT. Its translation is CASSRTLNTEAFF.

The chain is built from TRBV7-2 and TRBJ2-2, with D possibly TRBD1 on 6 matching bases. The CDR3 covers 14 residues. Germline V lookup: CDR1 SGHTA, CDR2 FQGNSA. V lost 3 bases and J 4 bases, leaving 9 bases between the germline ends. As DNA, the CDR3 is TGTGCCAGCAGCTTGAGGGGGAGCACCGGGGAGCTGTTTTTT. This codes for CASSLRGSTGELFF.

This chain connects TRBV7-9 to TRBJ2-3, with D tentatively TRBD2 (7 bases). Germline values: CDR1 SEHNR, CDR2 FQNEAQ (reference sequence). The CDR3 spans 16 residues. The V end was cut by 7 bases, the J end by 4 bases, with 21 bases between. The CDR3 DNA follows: TGTGCCAGCACCCTCGGAGGGGGGGCCGAGGCAGATACGCAGTATTTT. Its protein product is CASTLGGGAEADTQYF.

CDR3 nucleotide sequence: TGTGCCAGCAGCTTAAACCGAGGAAACACCGGGGAGCTGTTTTTT. Translated: CASSLNRGNTGELFF. The chain carries TRBV7-2 and TRBJ2-2, with D unresolved. CDR1 is SGHTA, CDR2 FQGNSA, per germline. This CDR3 spans 15 amino acids. V lost 2 bases and J lost 2, with 9 bases in between. The full variable domain, with the rest looked up from reference TRBV7-2 and TRBJ2-2, is GAGVSQSPSNKVTEKGKDVELRCDPISGHTALYWYRQSLGQGLEFLIYFQGNSAPDKSGLPSDRFSAERTGGSVSTLTIQRTQQEDSAVYLCASSLNRGNTGELFFGEGSRLTVL.